The clone carrying this T cell receptor beta chain was recorded many times. This sample is drawn from a study of T cells after yellow fever vaccination. TCRdb re-called the 5' RACE reads with MiXCR, one entry per CDR3 protein. Among roughly 62,000 distinct CDR3 sequences listed, roughly 7.4% were seen once. This CDR3 has 14 residues. The germline V gene encodes CDR1 SGHVS and CDR2 FNYEAQ. The germline V and J ends were trimmed by 0 bases and 2 bases, with 6 bases remaining between them. The clonotype was recovered from a man younger than 30 who received the YFV17D yellow fever vaccine. The sample in question was CD8+ T cells sorted from PBMCs, obtained on the day of the first yellow fever vaccination. The chain uses TRBV7-6 and TRBJ2-3; D unresolved. CDR3 coding DNA: TGTGCCAGCAGCTTAGCAGGAAACACAGATACGCAGTATTTT. This codes for CASSLAGNTDTQYF.